The present T cell receptor (beta chain) was sequenced within a study of T cell responses to AZD1222 COVID-19 vaccine. General study points: Regions 160-218 and 743-854 dominated among vaccine-associated CD4 TCRs spanning spike. At baseline, seropositivity was found in only a handful of AZD1222 recipients. Spike-specific TCR breadth rose after two AZD1222 doses, and depth rose as well.

To note about this clone: Its antigen is not identified.

Clones were sequenced by immunoSEQ multiplex PCR, and TCRdb holds only the in-frame ones, with some missing. The top ten clones hold less than 9.5% of a sample with around 150,000 clones, approximately 85% of them seen once. The CDR3 spans 13 residues. V dropped 3 bases and J dropped 8 bases, with 11 bases sitting between them. Per germline, CDR1 MNHNS and CDR2 SASEGT. The clonotype was recovered from an adult who received the MenACWY meningococcal vaccine as a control. The rearrangement uses TRBV6-1 and TRBJ1-3, with a possible D match to TRBD1 (5 bases). The material was peripheral blood, obtained 28 days after the second dose of the MenACWY control vaccine. DNA of the CDR3: TGTGCCAGCAGTGATGGAAGAGGGGACACCATATATTTT. Its protein is CASSDGRGDTIYF.